This TCR beta chain was found in a study of blood T cells in healthy people across ages. It was with a sample-barcoded 5' primer and a J-beta primer mix that a second PCR of roughly 7 to 12 cycles was run. One entry per CDR3 protein results from TCRdb running MiXCR on the 5' RACE reads. In the table there are 800,000 to 900,000 distinct CDR3 sequences, 62% of which are singletons. This clonotype was seen a few times. The CDR3 consists of 11 residues. V lost 10 bases to trimming and J lost 3 bases, with 8 bases between them. Germline lookup yields CDR1 MDHEN and CDR2 SYDVKM. The receptor comes from a man aged 25 to 40 in good health. The gene calls are TRBV28 and TRBJ2-3, with no clear D. Sample: blood. Written as DNA, the CDR3 is TGTGCCACCGCAGAAACAGATACGCAGTATTTT. Translation gives CATAETDTQYF.